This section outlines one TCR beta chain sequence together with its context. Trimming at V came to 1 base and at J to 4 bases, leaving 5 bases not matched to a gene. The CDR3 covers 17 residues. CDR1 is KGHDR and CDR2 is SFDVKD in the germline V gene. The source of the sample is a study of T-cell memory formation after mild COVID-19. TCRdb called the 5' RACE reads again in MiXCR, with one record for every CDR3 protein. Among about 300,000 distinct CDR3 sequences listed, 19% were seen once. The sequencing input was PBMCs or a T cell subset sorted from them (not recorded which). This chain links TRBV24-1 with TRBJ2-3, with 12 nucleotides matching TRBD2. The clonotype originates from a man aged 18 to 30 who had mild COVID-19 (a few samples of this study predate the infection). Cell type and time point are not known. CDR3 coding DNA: TGTGCCACCAGTGATTTACTACTAGCGGGGGGACCAGATACGCAGTATTTT. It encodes CATSDLLLAGGPDTQYF.